The 20 T cell receptor beta chains below all came from one sample that was sequenced in a study of CD8+ T cells in alopecia areata. Treatment here: oral pan-JAK inhibitor, 5-10 mg twice daily. After isolation, RNA underwent reverse transcription to generate cDNA as the sequencing template. Sequencing was performed with immunoSEQ multiplex PCR; in TCRdb, only in-frame clones are kept and a portion is missing. The data contain around 200,000 clones, roughly 50% of them singletons. The material was CD8+ T cells sorted from blood, obtained at week 24, from a patient treated with tofacitinib. The receptors derive from a human donor with alopecia areata.

This clone showed up just a few times. This specimen includes other DNA sequences encoding the same CDR3. The rearrangement uses TRBV14 and TRBJ2-1; no clear D gene. The V end was cut by 4 bases, the J end by 4 bases, with 2 bases between. Germline V gives CDR1 SGHDN, CDR2 FVKESK. The CDR3 runs to 11 residues. This chain's CDR3 is CASSRYNEQFF. The DNA for the CDR3 is TGTGCCAGCAGCCGTTACAATGAGCAGTTCTTC.

This clone was seen once. V and J are TRBV6-6 and TRBJ2-3; D is unclear. The germline gives CDR1 MNHNY, CDR2 SVGAGI (reference sequence). The V end lost 6 bases, the J end lost 0 bases, and 13 bases lay between the germline ends. The CDR3 loop spans 15 amino acids. CDR3 nucleotide sequence: TGTGCCAGCAGACCGTCGGGCTTTAGCACAGATACGCAGTATTTT. Amino acids: CASRPSGFSTDTQYF.

This clone was detected once. The rearrangement joins TRBV6-5 to TRBJ2-6; no clear D. Germline-derived CDR1 and CDR2 are MNHEY and SVGAGI. Trimming pared 7 bases from V and 0 bases from J, leaving 4 bases between. The CDR3 length is 13 residues. The CDR3 region is CASTNSGANVLTF. The CDR3 DNA reads TGTGCCAGCACGAACTCTGGGGCCAACGTCCTGACTTTC.

This clone was recorded a few times. V usage is TRBV12-5 and J usage is TRBJ1-5, with a possible D match to TRBD1 (6 bases). V lost 7 bases and J 0 bases, leaving 10 bases between the germline ends. This CDR3 is 14 amino acids long. Germline V gene sequence: CDR1 LGHNT, CDR2 FRNRAP. CDR3 amino acids: CASERTDSNQPQHF. The CDR3 bases are TGTGCTAGTGAGAGGACAGATAGCAATCAGCCCCAGCATTTT. Together with reference TRBV12-5 and TRBJ1-5, the CDR3 gives the full variable domain: DARVTQTPRHKVTEMGQEVTMRCQPILGHNTVFWYRQTMMQGLELLAYFRNRAPLDDSGMPKDRFSAEMPDATLATLKIQPSEPRDSAVYFCASERTDSNQPQHFGDGTRLSIL.

This chain joins TRBV4-1 and TRBJ2-3, with 11 bases matching TRBD2. Losses at the gene ends were 1 base for V and 4 bases for J; bases not matched to a gene: 7. From germline, CDR1 is MGHRA and CDR2 YSYEKL. This CDR3 spans 17 amino acids. The DNA of the CDR3 is TGCGCCAGCAGCCAAGCTAGACTAGCGGGGTCGGCAGATACGCAGTATTTT. Translation: CASSQARLAGSADTQYF.

V is TRBV30 and J is TRBJ2-7, with a weak D call TRBD1 (6 bases). The CDR3 contains 14 residues. V was shortened by 2 bases and J by 4 bases, with 15 bases between the two germline ends. The germline V gene has CDR1 GTSNPN and CDR2 SVGIG (reference sequence). DNA of the CDR3: TGTGCCTGGAGTTGGGGGCAGGGAATGTACGAGCAGTACTTC. Translated: CAWSWGQGMYEQYF.

J is TRBJ2-5 and V is TRBV4-2, with 9 bases matching TRBD2. The germline gives CDR1 LGHNA, CDR2 YNFKEQ. V lost 2 bases and J lost 4; bases outside the gene matches: 8. The CDR3 totals 16 residues. CDR3 in DNA: TGTGCCAGCAGCCAACTAGCGGGGAGTGTAGGAGAGACCCAGTACTTC. This sequence encodes CASSQLAGSVGETQYF.

The rearrangement links TRBV7-9 to TRBJ1-4, with D uncertain. Germline CDR1 and CDR2: SEHNR and FQNEAQ (reference sequence). Trimming removed 4 bases from V and 8 bases from J, with 14 bases in between. The CDR3 loop spans 14 amino acids. The CDR3 nucleotides read TGTGCCAGCAGCTGGGTCCAGAAGGGAGAAAAACTGTTTTTT. Translating it yields CASSWVQKGEKLFF.

The J gene is TRBJ2-1, the V gene TRBV6-5; a weak D match, TRBD1 (5 bases). There are 11 residues in the CDR3. Germline loops: CDR1 MNHEY, CDR2 SVGAGI. Trimming pared 5 bases from V and 11 bases from J, leaving 10 bases between. The CDR3, as DNA: TGTGCCAGCAGTCGCCAGGGAAAGCAGTTCTTC. Its translation: CASSRQGKQFF.

The chain couples TRBV6-5 to TRBJ2-3, with TRBD1 matching 8 bases. CDR1 and CDR2 from the germline V gene are MNHEY and SVGAGI. The CDR3 totals 13 residues. Germline trimming cut 10 bases from V and 1 base from J; bases unmatched to any gene: 4. CDR3 bases: TGTGCCACCGGACAGGGAGGCACAGATACGCAGTATTTT. Its translation is CATGQGGTDTQYF.

Here the CDR3 reads CASSQKQETNYGYTF. DNA for the CDR3: TGCGCCAGCAGCCAAAAACAGGAGACTAACTATGGCTACACCTTC. The chain employs TRBV4-1 and TRBJ1-2; TRBD1 might be the D (5 bases). The CDR3 sequence is 15 residues long. Trimming stripped 2 bases from V and 0 bases from J, with 10 bases between. Looked up from germline, CDR1 is MGHRA and CDR2 is YSYEKL.

The chain combines TRBV6-5 with TRBJ2-4, with 8 nucleotides matching TRBD2. The CDR3 covers 15 residues. Looked up from germline, CDR1 is MNHEY and CDR2 is SVGAGI. V lost 8 bases, J lost 10 bases, and 16 bases stayed unmatched. CDR3 region: CASGPYTTSVNIQYF. CDR3 DNA sequence: TGTGCCAGCGGCCCTTATACGACTAGCGTGAATATTCAGTACTTC.

As for this clone: At one boundary the junction diverges from the germline segment, which might be a read error. This chain uses TRBV15 with TRBJ2-4; no reliable D call. CDR1 LNHNV and CDR2 YYDKDF come from the germline V gene (reference sequence). The length of the CDR3 is 14 residues. The CDR3 region is CATRSRNAKNVQYF. CDR3 bases: TGTGCCACCAGATCTCGAAACGCCAAAAACGTTCAGTACTTC.

The chain joins TRBV6-6 to TRBJ1-1, with unresolved D. The V and J ends lost 4 bases and 1 base respectively, with 4 bases between them. The CDR3 is made up of 12 amino acids. CDR1 and CDR2 (germline): MNHNY, SVGAGI (reference sequence). CDR3 in DNA: TGTGCCAGCAGTTCAGAGAACACTGAAGCTTTCTTT. The encoded protein is CASSSENTEAFF.

Only a few counts were recorded for this clone. The chain joins TRBV11-2 to TRBJ1-3; D remains ambiguous. The CDR3 is made up of 15 amino acids. CDR1 is SGHAT and CDR2 is FQNNGV in the germline V gene. The germline V and J ends were trimmed by 6 bases and 0 bases, with 12 bases remaining between them. The CDR3 spells CASREGSYSGNTIYF. For the CDR3, the DNA is TGTGCCAGCAGGGAGGGATCCTACTCTGGAAACACCATATATTTT.

The rearrangement links TRBV29-1 to TRBJ1-6; 8 bases are shared with TRBD1. The CDR3 loop spans 13 amino acids. V shed 4 bases and J 6 bases; nucleotides not matched to a gene: 2. Looked up from germline, CDR1 is SQVTM and CDR2 is ANQGSEA. The CDR3 sequence is CSVGGQGNSPLHF. The CDR3 DNA is TGCAGCGTTGGTGGACAGGGTAATTCACCCCTCCACTTT.

V is TRBV6-6 and J is TRBJ1-6; possibly TRBD1 for D (5 bases). V lost 7 bases and J lost 7, with 20 bases in between. The CDR3 covers 16 residues. The germline CDR1 and CDR2 sequences are MNHNY and SVGAGI (reference sequence). The chain's CDR3 is CASMGLNQIGNSPLHF. The CDR3 bases are TGTGCCAGCATGGGACTCAATCAAATTGGGAATTCACCCCTCCACTTT.

This chain uses TRBV29-1 with TRBJ1-1, with D unresolved. The germline V and J ends were trimmed by 3 bases and 1 base, with 3 bases remaining between them. There are 11 residues in the CDR3. Germline CDR1 SQVTM, CDR2 ANQGSEA. The CDR3, as DNA: TGCAGCGTTGACCAGAACACTGAAGCTTTCTTT. Translating it yields CSVDQNTEAFF.

The CDR3 bases are TGTGCCCAACAAACTCTAGCGGGGGTTTACAATGAGCAGTTCTTC. Amino acids: CAQQTLAGVYNEQFF. V gene TRBV30 combines with J gene TRBJ2-1; 10 nucleotides agree with TRBD2. The CDR3 sequence is 15 residues long. The ends lost 8 bases at V and 4 bases at J; junction bases unmatched: 11. Germline CDR1 GTSNPN, CDR2 SVGIG (reference sequence).

V and J are TRBV6-6 and TRBJ2-1, with D perhaps assigned TRBD1 or TRBD2 (5 bases each). V dropped 7 bases and J dropped 9 bases, with 10 bases sitting between them. Germline CDR1 reads MNHNY; CDR2 reads SVGAGI (reference sequence). The CDR3 spans 11 residues. CDR3 region: CASTEGIEQFF. In DNA, the CDR3 is TGTGCCAGCACCGAGGGGATTGAGCAGTTCTTC.